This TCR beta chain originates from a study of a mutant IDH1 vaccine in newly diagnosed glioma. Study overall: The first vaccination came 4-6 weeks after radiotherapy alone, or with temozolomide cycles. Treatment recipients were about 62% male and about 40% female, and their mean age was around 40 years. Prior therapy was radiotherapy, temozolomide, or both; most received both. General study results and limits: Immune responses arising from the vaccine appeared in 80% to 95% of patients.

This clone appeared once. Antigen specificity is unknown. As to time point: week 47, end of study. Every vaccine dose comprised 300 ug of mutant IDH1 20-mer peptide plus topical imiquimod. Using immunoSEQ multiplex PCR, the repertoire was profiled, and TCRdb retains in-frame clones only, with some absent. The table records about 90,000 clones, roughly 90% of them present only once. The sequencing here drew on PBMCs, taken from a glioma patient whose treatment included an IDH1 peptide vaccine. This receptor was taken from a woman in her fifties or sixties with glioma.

The CDR3 spells CASTYRTGSEAFF. For the CDR3, the DNA is TGTGCCAGTACCTATCGGACAGGGTCTGAAGCTTTCTTT. This chain connects TRBV19 to TRBJ1-1; 8 bases are a match to TRBD1. This CDR3 comprises 13 residues. Germline assignment: CDR1 LNHDA and CDR2 SQIVND (reference sequence). J gave up 6 bases and V 7 bases, and 7 bases lay outside the gene matches.